Listed below are T cell receptor beta chains from one sample, sequenced in a study of post-analysis software for immune sequencing data. TCRdb processed the PCR reads anew with MiXCR; each CDR3 protein has one entry. Of a few hundred thousand distinct CDR3 sequences in the sample, less than 35% are singletons; the top ten hold around an eighth. Sequenced sample: blood. These TCRs come from a girl under 18 with multiple sclerosis. Each CDR3 is given with its conserved first and last residue. A D gene is named only where the DNA matches it firmly. Size tells how often a clone was seen (once, few, many) or the class of an expanded clone, and some rows leave it out.

TRBV27,.,TRBJ1-4,.,CASSPRGRMGEKLFF,TGTGCCAGCAGTCCCAGGGGCAGAATGGGTGAAAAACTGTTTTTT
TRBV5-1,few,TRBJ2-7,TRBD2,CASTTTSGTNSYEQYF,TGCGCCAGCACCACGACTAGCGGGACTAACTCCTACGAGCAGTACTTC
TRBV20-1,many,TRBJ2-5,.,CSARDRRDSHQETQYF,TGCAGTGCTAGAGATCGGCGGGACAGCCACCAAGAGACCCAGTACTTC
TRBV27,few,TRBJ2-5,.,CASSGLGNRETQYF,TGTGCCAGCAGCGGGCTCGGTAATCGAGAGACCCAGTACTTC
TRBV6-5,.,TRBJ2-2,.,CASSPDRGVTGELFF,TGTGCCAGCAGCCCAGACAGAGGGGTCACCGGGGAGCTGTTTTTT
TRBV7-2,few,TRBJ2-1,.,CASSLRWANRNNEQFF,TGTGCCAGCAGCTTAAGATGGGCTAATCGAAACAATGAGCAGTTCTTC
TRBV12-3/TRBV12-4,.,TRBJ1-5,.,CASSLFLSSNQPQHF,TGTGCCAGCAGCTTATTCCTCAGCAGCAATCAGCCCCAGCATTTT
TRBV7-3,few,TRBJ2-5,.,CASSLTPVGGRETQYF,TGTGCCAGCAGCTTAACCCCCGTCGGGGGAAGGGAGACCCAGTACTTC
TRBV7-3,.,TRBJ1-1,.,CASSISGGNTEAFF,TGTGCCAGCAGCATCTCAGGTGGCAACACTGAAGCTTTCTTT
TRBV3-1,.,TRBJ1-2,TRBD1,CASSQEDRGQSDGYTF,TGTGCCAGCAGCCAAGAGGACAGGGGGCAGTCCGATGGCTACACCTTC
TRBV3-1,few,TRBJ1-2,TRBD1,CATLDRANYGYTF,TGTGCCACCCTGGACAGGGCTAACTATGGCTACACCTTC
TRBV11-2,.,TRBJ1-6,.,CASTGLKGRNNSPLHF,TGTGCCAGCACAGGATTAAAGGGGAGGAATAATTCACCCCTCCACTTT
TRBV6-6,few,TRBJ2-5,.,CASSYEVGAPGGTQYF,TGTGCCAGCAGTTACGAGGTGGGCGCACCTGGGGGGACCCAGTACTTC
TRBV29-1,.,TRBJ2-1,TRBD1,CSAYRGYNEQFF,TGCAGCGCCTACAGGGGCTACAATGAGCAGTTCTTC
TRBV3-1,.,TRBJ2-7,.,CASSQEGGGDEQYF,TGTGCCAGCAGCCAAGAGGGAGGCGGGGACGAGCAGTACTTC
TRBV20-1,.,TRBJ2-3,.,CSARESPLGPDTQYF,TGCAGTGCTAGAGAGAGCCCCCTGGGCCCAGATACGCAGTATTTT
TRBV5-1,few,TRBJ1-2,TRBD1,CASTSDRAFYGYTF,TGCGCCAGCACCTCGGACAGGGCGTTCTATGGCTACACCTTC
TRBV12-3/TRBV12-4,.,TRBJ2-7,.,CASTSDRHSYEQYF,TGTGCCAGCACTTCGGACAGACACTCCTACGAGCAGTACTTC
TRBV6-6,few,TRBJ2-4,TRBD2,CATHGGGARNIQYF,TGTGCCACACATGGCGGGGGGGCCAGGAACATTCAGTACTTC
TRBV6-1,once,TRBJ1-1,TRBD1,CTSSEAGTGGEAFF,TGTACCAGCAGTGAAGCGGGGACAGGGGGCGAGGCTTTCTTT
TRBV19,.,TRBJ1-1,.,CASTPDGSGTEAFF,TGTGCCAGTACCCCAGACGGGAGCGGCACTGAAGCTTTCTTT
TRBV11-2,few,TRBJ2-4,.,CASSSPGHPAKNIQYF,TGTGCCAGCAGCTCTCCCGGACATCCAGCCAAAAACATTCAGTACTTC
TRBV7-9,few,TRBJ2-7,.,CASSVGRQELSEQYF,TGTGCCAGCAGCGTTGGAAGACAAGAACTCTCCGAGCAGTACTTC
TRBV2,.,TRBJ2-7,TRBD1,CAIRGYEQYF,TGTGCCATCAGGGGGTACGAGCAGTACTTC
TRBV3-1,.,TRBJ1-2,TRBD1,CAGSLGTASNYGYTF,TGTGCCGGCAGCCTCGGGACAGCCTCCAACTATGGCTACACCTTC
TRBV20-1,many,TRBJ2-5,.,CSASVSLDQETQYF,TGCAGTGCTAGCGTATCGCTAGACCAAGAGACCCAGTACTTC
TRBV7-2,.,TRBJ2-1,TRBD1,CASSLAGQGAGEQFF,TGTGCCAGCAGCCTCGCAGGGCAGGGGGCTGGGGAGCAGTTCTTC
TRBV7-9,.,TRBJ2-7,TRBD1,CASSAAGQVSYEQYF,TGTGCCAGCAGCGCCGCGGGACAGGTTTCTTACGAGCAGTACTTC
TRBV4-2,once,TRBJ2-1,.,CASSQGIGTEQFF,TGTGCCAGCAGCCAAGGAATAGGGACAGAGCAGTTCTTC
TRBV4-3,few,TRBJ2-6,.,CASSQDRSSGQGAIGANVLTF,TGCGCCAGCAGCCAAGATCGGTCTAGCGGGCAGGGGGCGATTGGGGCCAACGTCCTGACTTTC
TRBV18,.,TRBJ2-2,TRBD1,CASSPPATGASGVDTGELFF,TGTGCCAGCTCACCACCGGCGACAGGGGCTTCTGGCGTGGACACCGGGGAGCTGTTTTTT
TRBV4-1,.,TRBJ1-4,.,CASSRLSEKLFF,TGCGCCAGCAGCCGTCTAAGCGAAAAACTGTTTTTT
TRBV4-1,.,TRBJ1-6,TRBD1,CASSQGTGNGSPLHF,TGCGCCAGCAGCCAAGGGACAGGGAACGGTTCACCCCTCCACTTT
TRBV7-2,.,TRBJ2-1,.,CASSPPKGSQAHNEQFF,TGTGCCAGCAGCCCCCCCAAAGGTTCGCAGGCCCACAATGAGCAGTTCTTC
TRBV7-8,few,TRBJ2-7,TRBD2,CASSLTSGGLSSYEQYF,TGTGCCAGCAGCTTGACTAGCGGGGGCCTGAGCTCCTACGAGCAGTACTTC
TRBV29-1,few,TRBJ1-1,TRBD1,CSVGRTGMNTEAFF,TGCAGCGTTGGCCGGACAGGCATGAACACTGAAGCTTTCTTT
TRBV9,.,TRBJ2-3,TRBD1,CASSPRTGTGMDTQYF,TGTGCCAGCAGCCCCCGAACCGGGACAGGGATGGATACGCAGTATTTT
TRBV3-1,.,TRBJ1-5,.,CASSQKGRYRKEGSPHQPQHF,TGTGCCAGCAGCCAAAAAGGGCGGTACAGGAAGGAAGGGAGCCCACATCAGCCCCAGCATTTT
TRBV15,few,TRBJ2-7,TRBD2,CATSRGRDYTYEQYF,TGTGCCACCAGCAGAGGACGGGACTATACCTACGAGCAGTACTTC
TRBV9,many,TRBJ2-7,.,CASSVGVGTSEQYF,TGTGCCAGCAGCGTCGGAGTAGGGACCTCCGAGCAGTACTTC
TRBV7-9,.,TRBJ2-3,.,CVSTPSTDTQYF,TGTGTCAGCACGCCTAGCACAGATACGCAGTATTTT
TRBV7-9,few,TRBJ1-2,.,CASSLELLTYYGYTF,TGTGCCAGCAGCTTAGAACTCTTGACCTACTATGGCTACACCTTC
TRBV6-5,few,TRBJ2-1,.,CASSYSGRHNEQFF,TGTGCCAGCAGTTACTCGGGCAGACACAATGAGCAGTTCTTC
TRBV12-3/TRBV12-4,.,TRBJ2-3,.,CASKRGGSADTQYF,TGTGCCAGCAAGAGGGGGGGCAGCGCAGATACGCAGTATTTT
TRBV7-8,few,TRBJ1-2,.,CASSLSLGTGGYGYTF,TGTGCCAGCAGCTTATCCCTCGGAACGGGTGGCTATGGCTACACCTTC
TRBV12-3/TRBV12-4,.,TRBJ2-5,TRBD2,CASSLGASGSYETQYF,TGCGCCAGCAGTTTAGGGGCTAGCGGGAGTTACGAGACCCAGTACTTC